This entry describes one T cell receptor (beta chain). The antigen is unknown. Profiled with immunoSEQ multiplex PCR; TCRdb holds only in-frame clones, not every one. This sample has roughly 410,000 clones, with about 97% found just once. Germline CDR1 KGHSH, CDR2 LQKENI. This CDR3 contains 15 residues. The V segment lost 4 bases and the J segment 0 bases; nucleotides outside the gene matches: 4. The sample is drawn from a study of shared clonotypes between healthy human individuals. Study results and limitations: Relative to their counterparts shared across all four donors, non-shared clonotypes exhibited diminished generation probabilities.

The sequenced sample was memory CD8+ T cells sorted from blood. Noted subset: CD45RO+ cells pooled with CCR7-negative TemRA cells. This sequence joins TRBV18 and TRBJ1-1; 8 nucleotides align to TRBD1. The source is a man in his thirties or forties in good health. CDR3 residues: CASSLLQGVNTEAFF. CDR3 coding DNA: TGTGCCAGCTCACTATTACAGGGGGTGAACACTGAAGCTTTCTTT. The full variable domain, with the rest looked up from reference TRBV18 and TRBJ1-1, is NAGVMQNPRHLVRRRGQEARLRCSPMKGHSHVYWYRQLPEEGLKFMVYLQKENIIDESGMPKERFSAEFPKEGPSILRIQQVVRGDSAAYFCASSLLQGVNTEAFFGQGTRLTVV.